These T cell receptor beta chains were read from a single sample in a study of OX40 agonist ivuxolimab in advanced cancers. Some clones are missing from TCRdb's copy, which holds only in-frame ones; the method was immunoSEQ multiplex PCR. The data show 71,000 or so clones, with about 93% seen just once and roughly 6.5% held by the top ten. The specimen comprised CD4+ or CD8+ T cells sorted from blood, sampled in a trial of the OX40 agonist ivuxolimab. These receptor sequences come from an adult with an advanced solid tumor such as melanoma, head and neck, liver or kidney cancer. Both conserved end residues are part of each CDR3. Each record gives: D gene, V gene, J gene, clone size, CDR3 length, CDR3 protein, CDR3 DNA. A D gene is named only where the DNA matches it firmly. Rows give clone size only sometimes, using once, few, many, or a class for an expanded clone.

D: TRBD1
V: TRBV6-5
J: TRBJ1-2
size: NA
length: 13
CDR3: CASTGTANYGYTF
DNA: TGTGCCAGCACCGGGACAGCAAACTATGGCTACACCTTC

D: NA
V: TRBV15
J: TRBJ2-5
size: NA
length: 14
CDR3: CATSGIEGGETQYF
DNA: TGTGCCACCAGCGGGATCGAGGGGGGAGAGACCCAGTACTTC

D: TRBD2
V: TRBV6-1
J: TRBJ2-3
size: NA
length: 16
CDR3: CASSEGLAGRTDTQYF
DNA: TGTGCCAGCAGTGAAGGGCTAGCGGGCCGCACAGATACGCAGTATTTT

D: TRBD1
V: TRBV29-1
J: TRBJ1-1
size: few
length: 12
CDR3: CSVLQGGPEAFF
DNA: TGCAGCGTACTACAGGGGGGACCTGAAGCTTTCTTT

D: NA
V: TRBV29-1
J: TRBJ1-5
size: NA
length: 13
CDR3: CSVEGGSNQPQHF
DNA: TGCAGCGTTGAAGGGGGGTCCAATCAGCCCCAGCATTTT

D: NA
V: TRBV7-2
J: TRBJ2-4
size: NA
length: 19
CDR3: CASSLYNGGPLLAKNIQYF
DNA: TGTGCCAGCAGCTTGTATAACGGGGGGCCCCTTTTGGCCAAAAACATTCAGTACTTC

D: NA
V: TRBV9
J: TRBJ1-6
size: NA
length: 15
CDR3: CASSVGGTPNSPLHF
DNA: TGTGCCAGCAGCGTAGGGGGCACCCCGAATTCACCCCTCCACTTT

D: TRBD2
V: TRBV4-1
J: TRBJ2-1
size: NA
length: 17
CDR3: CASSHSLAGLPFDEQFF
DNA: TGCGCCAGCAGCCACTCACTAGCGGGACTACCCTTCGATGAGCAGTTCTTC

D: TRBD1
V: TRBV19
J: TRBJ2-1
size: NA
length: 14
CDR3: CASSPDRGGNEQFF
DNA: TGTGCCAGTAGCCCCGACAGGGGGGGAAATGAGCAGTTCTTC

D: TRBD2
V: TRBV7-3
J: TRBJ2-5
size: NA
length: 14
CDR3: CASSPTGTRETQYF
DNA: TGTGCCAGCAGCCCAACCGGGACTAGGGAGACCCAGTACTTC

D: TRBD1
V: TRBV19
J: TRBJ1-1
size: NA
length: 14
CDR3: CASREDRGSTEAFF
DNA: TGTGCCAGTAGAGAGGACAGGGGTAGCACTGAAGCTTTCTTT

D: NA
V: TRBV30
J: TRBJ2-1
size: NA
length: 11
CDR3: CAWESTEEQFF
DNA: TGTGCCTGGGAATCGACTGAGGAGCAGTTCTTC

D: NA
V: TRBV29-1
J: TRBJ2-7
size: NA
length: 13
CDR3: CSVEGGTPYEQYF
DNA: TGCAGCGTTGAAGGGGGCACACCCTACGAGCAGTACTTC